Listed below are T cell receptor beta chains from one sample, sequenced in a study of blood T cell repertoires in COVID-19. Measured with immunoSEQ multiplex PCR; TCRdb has only the in-frame clones, and not every one. This sample has 250,000 to 350,000 clones; about 90% occur once, and the top ten carry approximately 6.5%. The sequenced sample was peripheral blood. The receptors originated from a man between 18 and 29 years old who had recovered from COVID-19. The CDR3 runs from the conserved cysteine through the conserved F or W. A D gene is named only where the DNA matches it firmly. Size is stated for part of the rows, as once, few or many counts, or as a class when the clone is expanded.

v_gene,abundance,d_gene,j_gene,CDR3nt,CDR3aa
TRBV11-2,-,TRBD1,TRBJ2-7,TGTGCCAGTCGCCTACCGGGACAGGGGTCCTACGAGCAGTACTTC,CASRLPGQGSYEQYF
TRBV29-1,-,-,TRBJ2-6,TGCAGCGTTGAGGGCAGCTCTGGGGCCAACGTCCTGACTTTC,CSVEGSSGANVLTF
TRBV7-3,-,-,TRBJ2-2,TGTGCCAGCACCGCGACAGGGTGGGACGGGAGTTCTGGGGAGCTGTTTTTT,CASTATGWDGSSGELFF
TRBV29-1,-,TRBD1,TRBJ2-7,TGCAGCGTTGAAGAGGGGACAGGGTCCCCCTACGAGCAGTACTTC,CSVEEGTGSPYEQYF
TRBV3-1/TRBV3-2,-,TRBD2,TRBJ2-3,TGTGCCAGCAGCCAAAGCGGGGGGCCTAGCACAGATACGCAGTATTTT,CASSQSGGPSTDTQYF
TRBV25-1,once,TRBD2,TRBJ2-1,TGTGCCAGCAGTGTGACTAGCGGGGGGGCTGAGCAGTTCTTC,CASSVTSGGAEQFF
TRBV30,-,-,TRBJ2-1,TGTGCCTTTTTACCGGGACAGTTCTTC,CAFLPGQFF
TRBV27,few,-,TRBJ2-7,TGTGCCAGCAGTTGGCAGGAAAGGGGCCTCGAGCAGTACTTC,CASSWQERGLEQYF
TRBV6-6,once,-,TRBJ2-3,TGTGCCAGCAGCCCCGCGATTCCGAATACGCAGTATTTT,CASSPAIPNTQYF
TRBV27,-,TRBD2,TRBJ2-3,TGTGCCAGCAGTTTACGACTAGCGGGAGATACGCAGTATTTT,CASSLRLAGDTQYF
TRBV7-8,-,TRBD2,TRBJ2-3,TGTGCCAGCAGCTTAGGCGGGGGGAAAATTGATACGCAGTATTTT,CASSLGGGKIDTQYF
TRBV6-5,-,TRBD1,TRBJ1-2,TGTGCCAGCAGTAGGGACAGGGACTATGGCTACACCTTC,CASSRDRDYGYTF
TRBV28,-,-,TRBJ2-7,TGTGCCAGCGGTATTCCAAGCCCCTACGAGCAGTACTTC,CASGIPSPYEQYF
TRBV19,-,TRBD1,TRBJ2-7,TGTGCCAGTAGTACCCGACAGGGGCTTGGCTACGAGCAGTACTTC,CASSTRQGLGYEQYF
TRBV18,once,TRBD1,TRBJ1-1,TGTGCCAGCTCACACCAGGGGGCTAGGGACACTGAAGCTTTCTTT,CASSHQGARDTEAFF
TRBV5-5,-,-,TRBJ2-5,TGTGCCAGCAGCTTGGGTGGCGGGCAAGAGACCCAGTACTTC,CASSLGGGQETQYF
TRBV6-1,-,TRBD2,TRBJ2-7,TGTGCCAGCAGTGAAAACGCTAGCGGGAGTGACGAGCAGTACTTC,CASSENASGSDEQYF
TRBV6-1,-,TRBD2,TRBJ2-5,TGTGCCAGCAGTGAATTAGCGGGGAGGCAAGAGACCCAGTACTTC,CASSELAGRQETQYF
TRBV5-6,-,TRBD2,TRBJ2-1,TGTGCCAGCAGCCCTAGCGGGCGCCCCTCCTACAATGAGCAGTTCTTC,CASSPSGRPSYNEQFF
TRBV7-2,-,-,TRBJ1-2,TGTGCCAGCAGCTCAGGGAAGGGATGGGGCTACACCTTC,CASSSGKGWGYTF
TRBV27,-,TRBD2,TRBJ2-7,TGTGCCAGCAGTTTATCGGCGGGAGGGCCTGTCGAGCAGTACTTC,CASSLSAGGPVEQYF
TRBV27,-,TRBD1,TRBJ2-7,TGTGCCAGCAGTAACACCGGGACAGGGTATAATGTTTACGAGCAGTACTTC,CASSNTGTGYNVYEQYF
TRBV15,-,-,TRBJ1-3,TGTGCCACCAGCAGAGAGGCCTTAGCTAGCTCTGGAAACACCATATATTTT,CATSREALASSGNTIYF
TRBV16,-,-,TRBJ1-1,TGTGCCAGCAGCCAATCGATCAGTCTGTGGCTGAACACTGAAGCTTTCTTT,CASSQSISLWLNTEAFF
TRBV27,-,-,TRBJ1-1,TGTGCCAGCAGTACAACCACAGCAGCTGAAGCTTTCTTT,CASSTTTAAEAFF